The 13 T cell receptor beta chains reported below all come from one sample, sequenced in a study of shared T cell receptors in the human thymus. Measured with immunoSEQ multiplex PCR; TCRdb has only the in-frame clones, and not every one. The table has some 760,000 clones, approximately 85% seen once; the top ten hold roughly 0.01%. The same specimen was also included in a second study, on human thymus T cells.

Input material: thymocytes. These receptor sequences come from a girl under three years old with a congenital heart defect.

V is TRBV25-1 and J is TRBJ1-2; a weak D match, TRBD1 (5 bases). CDR1 and CDR2 from the germline V gene are MGHDK and SYGVNS. The CDR3 is 17 amino acids. Trimming pared 2 bases from V and 8 bases from J, leaving 24 bases between. This CDR3 is CASSEGYGPSGVWGYTF. CDR3 coding DNA: TGTGCCAGCAGTGAAGGGTATGGACCCTCGGGGGTGTGGGGCTACACCTTC.

This chain joins TRBV11-1 and TRBJ2-2, with D perhaps matching TRBD2 (6 bases). This CDR3 comprises 18 residues. The V end lost 5 bases, the J end lost 0 bases, and 19 bases lay between the germline ends. Germline lookup yields CDR1 SGHAT and CDR2 FQDESV (reference sequence). CDR3: CASSPQWGEGTNTGELFF. The CDR3 DNA reads as TGTGCCAGCAGCCCCCAATGGGGGGAAGGCACGAACACCGGGGAGCTGTTTTTT.

The count of this clone is one. The chain combines TRBV7-9 with TRBJ1-1; D might be TRBD1 (5 bases). CDR3 length: 11 residues. The V gene's germline CDR1 is SEHNR and CDR2 FQNEAQ (reference sequence). V was shortened by 4 bases and J by 9 bases, with 9 bases between the two germline ends. As DNA, the CDR3 is TGTGCCAGCAGCTCCGACAGAAAAGCTTTCTTT. As protein: CASSSDRKAFF.

The rearrangement links TRBV4-1 to TRBJ2-7, with 7 nucleotides matching TRBD2. The CDR3 totals 16 residues. Germline V CDR1 and CDR2: MGHRA, YSYEKL. Trimming took 0 bases from V and 0 from J; bases not matched to a gene: 5. The CDR3 here is CASSQDYRDYSYEQYF. The CDR3 nucleotides are TGCGCCAGCAGCCAAGATTACCGGGACTACTCCTACGAGCAGTACTTC.

This chain links TRBV6-1 with TRBJ2-5; 7 bases agree with TRBD2. The CDR3 contains 13 residues. V dropped 8 bases and J dropped 4; count of bases not matched to a gene: 7. Looked up from germline, CDR1 is MNHNS and CDR2 is SASEGT. Here the CDR3 reads CASSGGGRETQYF. For the CDR3, the DNA is TGTGCCAGCTCCGGGGGAGGGAGAGAGACCCAGTACTTC.

The rearrangement joins TRBV7-9 to TRBJ2-7; TRBD2 agrees at 16 bases. Germline CDR1 is SEHNR and CDR2 is FQNEAQ (reference sequence). V lost 4 bases and J lost 5; bases outside the gene matches: 11. The CDR3 extends over 18 amino acids. The CDR3 sequence is CASSSGTSGGAGCDEQYF. In DNA, the CDR3 is TGTGCCAGCAGCTCAGGGACTAGCGGGGGGGCCGGCTGTGACGAGCAGTACTTC.

This clone was seen only a few times. This chain's CDR3 is CASRTRGGGSSHGYTF. In DNA, the CDR3 is TGTGCCAGCAGAACACGAGGCGGGGGCAGCTCTCATGGCTACACCTTC. The chain has TRBV7-9 and TRBJ1-2; possibly TRBD1 for D (6 bases). Trimming took off 6 bases at V and 6 bases at J, with 23 bases between the two ends. This CDR3 region has 16 residues. Germline CDR1 SEHNR, CDR2 FQNEAQ (reference sequence).

CDR3 nucleotide sequence: TGTGCCAAGCTCCTAGGGGACAGGGTAAAAGAACGTATTGGAGGCTACACCTTC. Protein: CAKLLGDRVKERIGGYTF. The chain is built from TRBV2 and TRBJ1-2, with 9 bases matching TRBD1. J gave up 8 bases and V 10 bases, and 26 bases lay outside the gene matches. The CDR3 is 18 residues long. The germline CDR1 and CDR2 sequences are SNHLY and FYNNEI.

In this sample, this clone turned up once. The chain joins TRBV6-5 to TRBJ1-2; possible D gene TRBD1, 6 bases. CDR3 length equals 14 residues. Germline CDR1 is MNHEY and CDR2 is SVGAGI. The V end lost 8 bases, the J end lost 0 bases, and 13 bases lay between the germline ends. CDR3 bases: TGTGCCAGCGCCAGGGGCAGAGCTAACTATGGCTACACCTTC. Translating gives CASARGRANYGYTF.

The genes are TRBV5-6 and TRBJ2-7; TRBD1 aligns across 12 bases. The CDR3 loop spans 18 amino acids. Germline lookup yields CDR1 SGHDT and CDR2 YYEEEE. V was clipped by 0 bases and J by 6 bases; unmatched bases: 13. CDR3 DNA sequence: TGTGCCAGCAGCTTGGGGACCGCGGGACAGGGGGCAGCCTGCGAGCAGTACTTC. Its protein product is CASSLGTAGQGAACEQYF.

This rearrangement joins TRBV28 to TRBJ1-1; the D is unclear. The CDR3 consists of 17 residues. V lost 6 bases and J 6 bases, leaving 26 bases between the germline ends. CDR1 and CDR2 from the germline V gene are MDHEN and SYDVKM. DNA for the CDR3: TGTGCCAGCAGCTTCCCAACAATCTCCCCGGGGAGTGCTGAAGCTTTCTTT. Translated: CASSFPTISPGSAEAFF.

The J gene is TRBJ2-7, the V gene TRBV5-5; TRBD1 matches at 9 bases. This CDR3 contains 15 residues. From germline, CDR1 is SGHKS and CDR2 YYEKEE (reference sequence). The V segment lost 4 bases and the J segment 3 bases; nucleotides outside the gene matches: 8. CDR3 in DNA: TGTGCCAGCAGCCGCCCCCGGGACAGGGTCTACGAGCAGTACTTC. Translated: CASSRPRDRVYEQYF.

The genes are TRBV6-1 and TRBJ2-3; the D gene is possibly TRBD1 (6 bases). The CDR3 has 19 residues. Per germline, CDR1 MNHNS and CDR2 SASEGT. Trimming pared 0 bases from V and 1 base from J, leaving 20 bases between. The CDR3, as DNA: TGTGCCAGCAGTGAAGCTACCTGGCTGGGGGCCTGGGGCACAGATACGCAGTATTTT. Translation gives CASSEATWLGAWGTDTQYF.